The 10 T cell receptor beta chains below come from one sample, sequenced in a study of T cell responses to AZD1222 COVID-19 vaccine. The table came from immunoSEQ multiplex PCR; TCRdb's copy has only in-frame clones and leaves some out. The sample has 150,000 to 200,000 clones; about 86% are singletons. This specimen consisted of peripheral blood, obtained 28 days after the second AZD1222 dose. These receptors were collected from an adult who received the AZD1222 COVID-19 vaccine.

The chain is built from TRBV3-1 (or the pseudogene TRBV3-2) and TRBJ1-3; no definite D call. Germline V gene sequence: CDR1 LGHDT, CDR2 YNNKEL (reference sequence). Trimming took 1 base from V and 6 from J, leaving 16 bases between them. The CDR3 is made up of 16 amino acids. The CDR3 DNA is TGTGCCAGCAGCCAAGCTGGAGGTAGGAGTACAAACACCATATATTTT. It codes for CASSQAGGRSTNTIYF.

CDR3 coding DNA: TGTGCCAGCAGCTTAGCGAAGGCCGGGGAGCTGTTTTTT. This codes for CASSLAKAGELFF. This sequence joins TRBV7-2 and TRBJ2-2; D is unresolved. The CDR3 is 13 amino acids. Germline-derived CDR1 and CDR2 are SGHTA and FQGNSA. Trimming pared 0 bases from V and 6 bases from J, leaving 5 bases between. Using reference TRBV7-2 and TRBJ2-2 for the parts outside the CDR3, the full variable domain is GAGVSQSPSNKVTEKGKDVELRCDPISGHTALYWYRQSLGQGLEFLIYFQGNSAPDKSGLPSDRFSAERTGGSVSTLTIQRTQQEDSAVYLCASSLAKAGELFFGEGSRLTVL.

This clone was found once. This chain connects TRBV4-3 to TRBJ1-2; D not resolved. Trimming removed 0 bases from V and 1 base from J, with 9 bases in between. Germline lookup yields CDR1 LGHNA and CDR2 YSLEER. The CDR3 runs to 15 residues. The CDR3 is CASSQDHGVNYGYTF. CDR3 nucleotides: TGCGCCAGCAGCCAAGATCACGGGGTTAACTATGGCTACACCTTC.

The chain is built from TRBV9 and TRBJ1-4; the match to TRBD1 covers 7 bases. The junction had 7 bases not matched to a gene; V was cut back by 0 bases and J by 5 bases. This CDR3 spans 16 amino acids. Per germline, CDR1 SGDLS and CDR2 YYNGEE. The CDR3: CASSVGAQGLNEKLFF. As DNA, the CDR3 is TGTGCCAGCAGCGTAGGGGCACAGGGGTTAAATGAAAAACTGTTTTTT.

This chain connects TRBV25-1 to TRBJ1-6; TRBD1 matches at 7 bases. The CDR3 has 14 amino acids. J lost 9 bases, V lost 3 bases, and 5 bases had no gene match. Germline V gene sequence: CDR1 MGHDK, CDR2 SYGVNS. The CDR3 DNA reads as TGTGCCAGCAGTGACGACAGGGTTGGTTCACCCCTCCACTTT. It is translated as CASSDDRVGSPLHF.

This clone appeared once. V and J are TRBV7-3 and TRBJ2-2; D might be TRBD2 (5 bases). With 2 bases removed from V and 2 bases from J, the gap between germline ends came to 12 bases. From germline, CDR1 is SGHTA and CDR2 FQGTGA. The CDR3 contains 16 residues. Written as DNA, the CDR3 is TGTGCCAGCAGCTTAGGCCTAGCCCATAACACCGGGGAGCTGTTTTTT. Translating it yields CASSLGLAHNTGELFF.

V and J are TRBV12-2 and TRBJ2-1. TRBV12-2 counts as a pseudogene. The CDR3 contains 13 residues. The DNA of the CDR3 is TGTGCAAGTCGCTTAGCGGGAAGTAATGAGCAGTTCTTC. Its translation is CASRLAGSNEQFF.

This chain uses TRBV11-2 with TRBJ2-7, with 7 bases that match TRBD2. The germline V gene encodes CDR1 SGHAT and CDR2 FQNNGV. CDR3 length equals 17 residues. With V trimmed by 5 bases and J by 2 bases, 15 bases remained unmatched. The DNA of the CDR3 is TGTGCCAGCAGCAGTCGTCATAGCGGGTATTTCCCCTACGAGCAGTACTTC. This translates into CASSSRHSGYFPYEQYF.

The chain has TRBV6-5 and TRBJ2-7; TRBD2 is a possible D gene (5 bases). The V end was cut by 2 bases, the J end by 2 bases, with 16 bases between. The CDR3 length is 16 residues. Germline loops: CDR1 MNHEY, CDR2 SVGAGI. The CDR3 region is CASSYPGRADTYEQYF. The CDR3 coding sequence is TGTGCCAGCAGTTACCCCGGGCGGGCCGATACCTACGAGCAGTACTTC.

The CDR3 nucleotides are TGCGCCAGCAGCGGCGGACAGGGGCCCTACGAGCAGTACTTC. Translating it yields CASSGGQGPYEQYF. The J gene is TRBJ2-7, the V gene TRBV4-1; 9 bases fit TRBD1. This CDR3 is 14 amino acids long. V was pared by 5 bases and J by 2 bases, with 4 bases of the junction left unmatched. CDR1 is MGHRA, CDR2 YSYEKL, per germline.